This T cell receptor beta chain was captured in a study of T cell repertoires in cytomegalovirus infection (dated by TCRdb to between 2019 and 2020). At the level of the whole study: Recently identified HLA-C-restricted CMV epitopes, whose presentation resists viral immunomodulation, were targeted by peptide stimulations together with well-studied HLA-B-restricted epitopes. Donor HLA type was relevant to the analysis, as public TCR beta signatures indicated carriage of CMV infection together with the matching HLA type.

This clonotype occurred a few times. Which antigen it targets is not known. No much larger clone is present one base from it, and per-base qualities are unavailable. The V and J ends are trimmed by 3 bases and 0 bases, leaving 12 bases between them. Counted from cysteine to phenylalanine, this CDR3 has 16 amino acids. Only the CDR3 DNA is retained, 48 bases long and in frame from the first base. CDR1 MDHEN and CDR2 SYDVKM were looked up in the germline V gene. Study-wide conclusions, independent of this receptor: In the ex vivo response, HLA-C-restricted CMV-specific TCR beta clonotypes were dominant, and in two of eight donors the single most frequent clonotype came from this HLA-C-restricted group. In both this cohort and an independent approximately 370-donor cohort, the cumulative frequency of public TCR beta family members distinguished carriers of CMV infection plus the relevant HLA type.

The treatment or condition label, as the study defines it: in vitro stimulation with specific CMV peptide epitopes to enrich CMV-specific T cells. TCRdb names Illumina HiSeq 1500 as the instrument used. The public reads were quality trimmed at Q25 with fastp and then assembled into clones with MiXCR by TCRdb, keeping productive beta chains. CDR3 protein sequences are deduplicated, and each keeps its most common genes and DNA. A total of roughly 80,000 distinct CDR3 sequences appear in this sample, 20% to 30% of them only once. Approximately 48% of the sample is in the top ten clones. This chain is built from TRBV28 and TRBJ1-5; the D gene is perhaps TRBD1, on 6 matching bases. The clonotype was recovered from a human donor in good health (CMV status not recorded). Some clones in this sample may be carry-over from other donors' samples. The sample consisted of CD8+ T cells from cultured PBMCs, taken from culture after CMV antigen stimulation. The CDR3 region: CASSLRTENSNQPQHF. Here is the DNA: TGTGCCAGCAGTTTGAGGACAGAGAATAGCAATCAGCCCCAGCATTTT. Here the CDR3 is joined to the reference TRBV28 and TRBJ1-5 genes, and the full variable domain is: DVKVTQSSRYLVKRTGEKVFLECVQDMDHENMFWYRQDPGLGLRLIYFSYDVKMKEKGDIPEGYSVSREKKERFSLILESASTNQTSMYLCASSLRTENSNQPQHFGDGTRLSIL.